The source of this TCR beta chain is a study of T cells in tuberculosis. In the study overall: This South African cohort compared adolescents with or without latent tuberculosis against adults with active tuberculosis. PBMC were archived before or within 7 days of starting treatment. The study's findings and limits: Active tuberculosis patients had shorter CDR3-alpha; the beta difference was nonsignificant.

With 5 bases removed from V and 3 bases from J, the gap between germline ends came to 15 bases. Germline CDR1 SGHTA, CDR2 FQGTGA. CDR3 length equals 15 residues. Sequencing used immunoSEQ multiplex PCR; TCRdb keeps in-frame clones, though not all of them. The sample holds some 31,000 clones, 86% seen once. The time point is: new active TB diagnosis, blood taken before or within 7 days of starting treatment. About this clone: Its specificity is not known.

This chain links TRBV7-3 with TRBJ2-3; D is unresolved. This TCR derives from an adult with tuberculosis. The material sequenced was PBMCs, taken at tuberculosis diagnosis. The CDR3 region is CASSPTLTRTDTQYF. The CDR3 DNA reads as TGTGCCAGCAGCCCCACACTCACCAGGACAGATACGCAGTATTTT.